The entry below describes one T cell receptor (beta chain). Its antigen is not identified. The source of the sample is a study of radiation and T cells in renal cell carcinoma. Some clones are missing from TCRdb's copy, which holds only in-frame ones; the method was immunoSEQ multiplex PCR. The table shows some 100,000 clones, with 75% to 85% occurring only once. The time point here: blood 4 weeks post-SBRT, at nephrectomy. Documented treatment: 15 Gy SBRT to primary tumor, nephrectomy 4 weeks later. The V and J ends lost 1 base and 7 bases, in that order; junction bases with no gene match: 6. This CDR3 is built from 16 residues. CDR1 and CDR2 (germline): MDHEN, SYDVKM. Study results and caveats: From baseline, blood top tumor clonotypes peaked at 2 weeks post-radiation.

The source of this sequence is a man aged 55 to 70 with renal cell carcinoma. The rearrangement uses TRBV28 and TRBJ2-2; 10 nucleotides line up with TRBD2. The sequencing used blood, collected from a patient whose treatment included radiotherapy and nephrectomy. CDR3 coding DNA: TGTGCCAGCAGTTTATCTACTAGCGGGACTGGCGGGGAGCTGTTTTTT. Translated: CASSLSTSGTGGELFF. Filled out from reference TRBV28 and TRBJ2-2, the complete variable domain reads DVKVTQSSRYLVKRTGEKVFLECVQDMDHENMFWYRQDPGLGLRLIYFSYDVKMKEKGDIPEGYSVSREKKERFSLILESASTNQTSMYLCASSLSTSGTGGELFFGEGSRLTVL.